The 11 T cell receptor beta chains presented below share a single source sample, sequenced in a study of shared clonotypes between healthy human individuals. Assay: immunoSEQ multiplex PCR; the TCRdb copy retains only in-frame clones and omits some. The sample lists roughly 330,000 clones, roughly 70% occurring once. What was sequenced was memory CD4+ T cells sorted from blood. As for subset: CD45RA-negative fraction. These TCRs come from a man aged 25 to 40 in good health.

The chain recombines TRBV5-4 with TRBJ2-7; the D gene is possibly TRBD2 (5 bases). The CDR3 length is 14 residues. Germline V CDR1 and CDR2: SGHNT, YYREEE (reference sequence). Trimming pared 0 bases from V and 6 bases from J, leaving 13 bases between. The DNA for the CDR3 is TGTGCCAGCAGCTTGGCGGGAACGGGATCCGAGCAGTACTTC. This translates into CASSLAGTGSEQYF. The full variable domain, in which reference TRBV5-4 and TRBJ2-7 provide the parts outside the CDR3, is ETGVTQSPTHLIKTRGQQVTLRCSSQSGHNTVSWYQQALGQGPQFIFQYYREEENGRGNFPPRFSGLQFPNYSSELNVNALELDDSALYLCASSLAGTGSEQYFGPGTRLTVT.

The CDR3 nucleotides read TGTGCCAGCAGCCAAGGGACTAGCGGGAGTTATGAGCAGTTCTTC. As protein: CASSQGTSGSYEQFF. The J gene is TRBJ2-1, the V gene TRBV9; 14 nucleotides agree with TRBD2. Germline CDR1 and CDR2: SGDLS and YYNGEE. V was clipped by 4 bases and J by 8 bases; unmatched bases: 5. The CDR3 totals 15 residues.

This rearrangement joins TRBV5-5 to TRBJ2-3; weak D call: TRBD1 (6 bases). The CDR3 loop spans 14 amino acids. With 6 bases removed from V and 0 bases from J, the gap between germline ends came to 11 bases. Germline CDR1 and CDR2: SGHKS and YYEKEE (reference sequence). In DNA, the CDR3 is TGTGCCAGCACCACAGGGTTTAGCACAGATACGCAGTATTTT. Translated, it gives CASTTGFSTDTQYF.

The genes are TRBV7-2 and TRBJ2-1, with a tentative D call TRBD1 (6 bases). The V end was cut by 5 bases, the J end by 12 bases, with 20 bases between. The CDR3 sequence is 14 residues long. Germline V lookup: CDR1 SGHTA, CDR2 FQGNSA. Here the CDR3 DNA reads TGTGCCAGCAGCGAAGGACAGAGCTACGGGGTGCAGTTCTTC. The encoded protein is CASSEGQSYGVQFF. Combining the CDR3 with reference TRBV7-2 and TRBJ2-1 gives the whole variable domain GAGVSQSPSNKVTEKGKDVELRCDPISGHTALYWYRQSLGQGLEFLIYFQGNSAPDKSGLPSDRFSAERTGGSVSTLTIQRTQQEDSAVYLCASSEGQSYGVQFFGPGTRLTVL.

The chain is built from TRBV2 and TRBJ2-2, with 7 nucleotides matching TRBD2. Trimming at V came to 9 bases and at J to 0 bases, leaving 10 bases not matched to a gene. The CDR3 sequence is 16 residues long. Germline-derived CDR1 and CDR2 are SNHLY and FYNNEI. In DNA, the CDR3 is TGTGCCAGAAGGGGCGGCGGGGGTACGAACACCGGGGAGCTGTTTTTT. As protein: CARRGGGGTNTGELFF. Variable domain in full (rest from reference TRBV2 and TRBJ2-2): EPEVTQTPSHQVTQMGQEVILRCVPISNHLYFYWYRQILGQKVEFLVSFYNNEISEKSEIFDDQFSVERPDGSNFTLKIRSTKLEDSAMYFCARRGGGGTNTGELFFGEGSRLTVL.

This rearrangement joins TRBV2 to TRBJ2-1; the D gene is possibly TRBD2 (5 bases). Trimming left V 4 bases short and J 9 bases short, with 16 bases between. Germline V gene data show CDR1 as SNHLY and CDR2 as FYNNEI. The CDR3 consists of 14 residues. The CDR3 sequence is CASSVERRAIEQFF. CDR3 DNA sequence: TGTGCCAGCAGTGTAGAGCGGAGAGCGATTGAGCAGTTCTTC.

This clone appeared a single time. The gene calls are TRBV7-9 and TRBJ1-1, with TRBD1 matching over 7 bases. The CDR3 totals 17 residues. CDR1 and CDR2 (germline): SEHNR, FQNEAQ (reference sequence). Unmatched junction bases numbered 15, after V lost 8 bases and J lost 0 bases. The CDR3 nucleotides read TGTGCCAGCCGGCGAACGGGGACAGCTCAGGTGAACACTGAAGCTTTCTTT. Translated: CASRRTGTAQVNTEAFF.

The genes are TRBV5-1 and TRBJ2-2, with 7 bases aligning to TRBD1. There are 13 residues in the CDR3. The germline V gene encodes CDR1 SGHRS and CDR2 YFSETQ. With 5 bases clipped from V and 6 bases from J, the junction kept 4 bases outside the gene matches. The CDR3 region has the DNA TGCGCCAGCAGGAGACAGGGCTCCGGGGAGCTGTTTTTT. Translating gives CASRRQGSGELFF.

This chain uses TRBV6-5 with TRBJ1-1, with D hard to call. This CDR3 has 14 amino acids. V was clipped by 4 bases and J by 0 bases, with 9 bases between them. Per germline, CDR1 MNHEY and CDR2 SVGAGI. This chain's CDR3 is CASSSRLMNTEAFF. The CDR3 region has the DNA TGTGCCAGCAGTTCTAGGCTGATGAACACTGAAGCTTTCTTT.

The DNA of the CDR3 is TGTGCCAGCAGCTTGTGGGCGGAAGAGACCCAGTACTTC. This sequence encodes CASSLWAEETQYF. This chain connects TRBV5-4 to TRBJ2-5; D not certain. The CDR3 runs to 13 residues. V was pared by 1 base and J by 3 bases, with 7 bases between. Germline V gives CDR1 SGHNT, CDR2 YYREEE (reference sequence).

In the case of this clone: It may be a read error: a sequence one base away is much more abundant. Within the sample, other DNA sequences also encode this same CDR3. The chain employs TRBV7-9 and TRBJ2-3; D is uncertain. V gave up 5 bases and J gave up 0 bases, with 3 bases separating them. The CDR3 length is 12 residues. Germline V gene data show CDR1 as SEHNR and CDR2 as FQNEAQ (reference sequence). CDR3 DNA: TGTGCCAGCAGCCCTAGCACAGATACGCAGTATTTT. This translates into CASSPSTDTQYF.